Each of the 24 T cell receptor beta chains below was sequenced from the same sample in a study of T cells after yellow fever vaccination. Via MiXCR, TCRdb re-called the 5' RACE reads, giving one row per CDR3 protein. This sample has fewer than 400,000 distinct CDR3 sequences, with roughly 10% found just once. The source material was CD4+ T cells sorted from PBMCs, sampled 45 days after the yellow fever booster vaccination. The receptors shown here come from a man aged 18 to 29 who received the YFV17D yellow fever vaccine.

The chain is built from TRBV3-1 and TRBJ2-1, with D perhaps TRBD1 or TRBD2 (5 bases each). V lost 0 bases and J lost 9, with 18 bases in between. Germline V CDR1 and CDR2: LGHDT, YNNKEL (reference sequence). The CDR3 loop spans 16 amino acids. CDR3 in amino acids: CASSQDKWDPRGEQFF. The CDR3 region has the DNA TGTGCCAGCAGCCAAGATAAGTGGGACCCTAGGGGTGAGCAGTTCTTC.

This clonotype showed up many times. V gene TRBV18 combines with J gene TRBJ1-4, with D possibly TRBD1 on 6 matching bases. The V gene's germline CDR1 is KGHSH and CDR2 LQKENI. The CDR3 spans 14 residues. V was clipped by 4 bases and J by 7 bases, with 13 bases between them. CDR3 coding DNA: TGTGCCAGCTCACGGGACGGCAGGGGTGAAAAACTGTTTTTT. It translates to CASSRDGRGEKLFF.

The rearrangement uses TRBV12-3 or TRBV12-4 and TRBJ2-3, with D uncertain. CDR3 length: 14 residues. Trimming removed 3 bases at V and 1 base at J, with 8 bases between. CDR3 protein: CASSFQRRTDTQYF. DNA of the CDR3: TGTGCCAGCAGTTTTCAGAGACGCACAGATACGCAGTATTTT.

This clonotype was counted between two and nine times. The chain recombines TRBV9 with TRBJ2-3; 7 bases align to TRBD1. The CDR3 contains 15 residues. The V segment lost 0 bases and the J segment 1 base; nucleotides outside the gene matches: 2. CDR1 and CDR2 from the germline V gene are SGDLS and YYNGEE. Written as DNA, the CDR3 is TGTGCCAGCAGCGTAGAGGGGGCCCGCACAGATACGCAGTATTTT. It yields the protein CASSVEGARTDTQYF.

This clonotype was counted between two and nine times. The V call is TRBV28, the J call TRBJ1-4, with 9 positions matching TRBD1. This CDR3 region has 16 residues. The germline V gene has CDR1 MDHEN and CDR2 SYDVKM. The V gene end was trimmed by 8 bases and the J gene end by 3 bases; junction bases not matched to a gene: 10. The CDR3 region is CASAEQGAMSNEKLFF. Here the CDR3 DNA reads TGTGCCAGCGCAGAACAGGGGGCGATGTCTAATGAAAAACTGTTTTTT. The variable domain in full, completed from reference TRBV28 and TRBJ1-4, reads DVKVTQSSRYLVKRTGEKVFLECVQDMDHENMFWYRQDPGLGLRLIYFSYDVKMKEKGDIPEGYSVSREKKERFSLILESASTNQTSMYLCASAEQGAMSNEKLFFGSGTQLSVL.

This sequence joins TRBV12-3 or TRBV12-4 and TRBJ1-6; 7 bases agree with TRBD1. The CDR3 is 12 residues long. With 9 bases clipped from V and 8 bases from J, the junction kept 4 bases outside the gene matches. CDR3 residues: CASTTGDSPLHF. The CDR3 DNA sequence: TGTGCCAGTACTACAGGGGATTCACCCCTCCACTTT.

The sample holds one count of this clonotype. The J gene is TRBJ1-2, the V gene TRBV6-5; D call uncertain. The V and J ends lost 8 bases and 4 bases respectively, with 20 bases between them. The germline V gene encodes CDR1 MNHEY and CDR2 SVGAGI. CDR3 size: 15 residues. DNA for the CDR3: TGTGCCAGCGTTCCGGCAGGCTCAAAGATCTATGGCTACACCTTC. Protein product: CASVPAGSKIYGYTF.

This clonotype was found many times. The chain employs TRBV7-2 and TRBJ2-3; D uncertain. Per germline, CDR1 SGHTA and CDR2 FQGNSA. CDR3 size: 14 residues. V gave up 5 bases and J gave up 0 bases, with 9 bases separating them. The chain's CDR3 is CASSTYLSTDTQYF. The CDR3 nucleotides read TGTGCCAGCAGCACATACTTAAGCACAGATACGCAGTATTTT.

For the CDR3, the DNA is TGTGCCAGCAGCTTTCGGACAGAGAATAGCAATCAGCCCCAGCATTTT. It translates to CASSFRTENSNQPQHF. The rearrangement joins TRBV21-1 to TRBJ1-5; the table assigns TRBD1, which was not confirmed against the DNA. TRBV21-1 has pseudogene status. The CDR3 has 16 residues.

This clonotype has just a few counts. This chain connects TRBV13 to TRBJ1-6; D call uncertain. This CDR3 contains 15 residues. CDR1 PRHDT and CDR2 FYEKMQ come from the germline V gene (reference sequence). Trimming shortened V by 5 bases and J by 0 bases, and 8 bases separated the two germline ends. CDR3 amino acids: CASSRAGSYNSPLHF. The CDR3 coding sequence is TGTGCCAGCAGCCGGGCTGGCTCCTATAATTCACCCCTCCACTTT.

This clonotype was seen only a few times. The rearrangement links TRBV5-1 to TRBJ2-3; 8 bases are shared with TRBD2. CDR1 SGHRS and CDR2 YFSETQ come from the germline V gene. This CDR3 has 15 residues. V shed 8 bases and J 5 bases; nucleotides not matched to a gene: 13. CDR3 loop: CASSLLAGVRDTQYF. DNA for the CDR3: TGCGCCAGTTCCCTTCTAGCGGGCGTTAGAGATACGCAGTATTTT.

This clonotype has just a few counts. The J gene is TRBJ2-1, the V gene TRBV13, with 16 bases aligning to TRBD2. V was clipped by 3 bases and J by 7 bases; unmatched bases: 6. The CDR3 has 17 amino acids. Looked up from germline, CDR1 is PRHDT and CDR2 is FYEKMQ (reference sequence). The CDR3 loop reads CASSFGTSGGASNEQFF. CDR3 sequence (DNA): TGTGCCAGCAGCTTCGGGACTAGCGGGGGGGCCAGTAATGAGCAGTTCTTC.

The V gene is TRBV20-1, the J gene TRBJ2-5; D is perhaps TRBD2 (7 bases). The CDR3 sequence is 17 residues long. The V end was cut by 1 base, the J end by 5 bases, with 23 bases between. Per the germline V gene, CDR1 is DFQATT and CDR2 is SNEGSKA (reference sequence). The CDR3 region has the DNA TGCAGTGCTAGAGCGCGAGTGAGGGGGGGCCGTCGGGAGACCCAGTACTTC. Encoded protein: CSARARVRGGRRETQYF.

This clonotype occurred a few times. V gene TRBV19 combines with J gene TRBJ2-2, with D perhaps assigned TRBD1 or TRBD2 (6 bases each). Germline-derived CDR1 and CDR2 are LNHDA and SQIVND (reference sequence). V was shortened by 7 bases and J by 2 bases, with 14 bases between the two germline ends. The CDR3 length is 15 residues. The CDR3 region is CASNPKGGNTGELFF. The CDR3, as DNA: TGTGCCAGTAACCCCAAGGGGGGCAACACCGGGGAGCTGTTTTTT.

This clonotype was counted many times. The chain employs TRBV7-9 and TRBJ2-5; D gene uncertain. Germline CDR1 is SEHNR and CDR2 is FQNEAQ (reference sequence). V was pared by 4 bases and J by 2 bases, with 11 bases between. This CDR3 comprises 14 residues. The CDR3 nucleotides are TGTGCCAGCAGCTACTGGGCTTTACAAGAGACCCAGTACTTC. Its translation: CASSYWALQETQYF.

In this sample, this clonotype turned up a few times. This rearrangement joins TRBV3-1 to TRBJ2-3; no definite D call. Deletions cut 2 bases from V and 3 bases from J, with 6 bases between. Per the germline V gene, CDR1 is LGHDT and CDR2 is YNNKEL (reference sequence). This CDR3 has 13 amino acids. This CDR3 is CASSQFLTDTQYF. CDR3 sequence (DNA): TGTGCCAGCAGCCAATTCTTGACAGATACGCAGTATTTT.

Many counts were recorded for this clonotype. The chain employs TRBV7-9 and TRBJ2-3; D is unclear. The length of the CDR3 is 11 residues. Germline V CDR1 and CDR2: SEHNR, FQNEAQ (reference sequence). V lost 5 bases and J 3 bases, leaving 3 bases between the germline ends. CDR3 protein: CASSETDTQYF. The CDR3 DNA sequence: TGTGCCAGCAGCGAAACAGATACGCAGTATTTT.

This clonotype was detected only a few times. V usage is TRBV28 and J usage is TRBJ2-1, with 12 bases that match TRBD2. Germline CDR1 reads MDHEN; CDR2 reads SYDVKM. The V segment lost 5 bases and the J segment 9 bases; nucleotides outside the gene matches: 8. This CDR3 is built from 15 residues. CDR3 coding DNA: TGTGCCAGCAGTCTTTCTAGCGGGGGGGCCGGTGAGCAGTTCTTC. This sequence encodes CASSLSSGGAGEQFF.

There are many counts of this clonotype. V usage is TRBV12-3 or TRBV12-4 and J usage is TRBJ1-2; D remains ambiguous. V lost 3 bases, J lost 4 bases, and 9 bases lay in between. The CDR3 contains 13 residues. CDR3 nucleotide sequence: TGTGCCAGCAGTTTGACGGAATTCTATGGCTACACCTTC. This gives the protein CASSLTEFYGYTF.

J is TRBJ2-4 and V is TRBV5-1; 14 nucleotides line up with TRBD2. J was trimmed by 3 bases and V by 4 bases; bases with no gene match: 9. The CDR3 runs 18 residues. Germline loops: CDR1 SGHRS, CDR2 YFSETQ. CDR3 sequence (DNA): TGCGCCAGCAGCCCTAGACCGACTAGCGGGGGGGTCAAAAACATTCAGTACTTC. It yields the protein CASSPRPTSGGVKNIQYF.

This chain links TRBV4-2 with TRBJ1-6; D is unclear. The CDR3 runs 16 residues. Trimming cost V 0 bases and J 10 bases, with 16 bases left between them. Germline assignment: CDR1 LGHNA and CDR2 YNFKEQ. CDR3 residues: CASSQDQDPARSPLHF. The CDR3 nucleotides read TGTGCCAGCAGCCAAGATCAAGACCCCGCTCGGTCACCCCTCCACTTT.

This clonotype was seen more than once but under ten times. The rearrangement links TRBV5-1 to TRBJ2-5; tentatively, D is TRBD1 (7 bases). The CDR3 has 15 residues. In germline, CDR1 is SGHRS, CDR2 YFSETQ. Trimming took off 4 bases at V and 9 bases at J, with 22 bases between the two ends. For the CDR3, the DNA is TGCGCCAGCAGCCCGGGCGGGACAGATGCGAGATCCCAGTACTTC. It translates to CASSPGGTDARSQYF.

The chain employs TRBV6-2 or TRBV6-3 and TRBJ2-7; D tentatively fits TRBD1 or TRBD2 (6 bases each). V lost 0 bases to trimming and J lost 6 bases, with 12 bases between them. The germline V gene has CDR1 MNHEY and CDR2 SVGEGT. The CDR3 runs to 14 residues. The CDR3 is CASSYSNGGLEQYF. In DNA, the CDR3 is TGTGCCAGCAGTTACTCGAACGGGGGCCTCGAGCAGTACTTC.

This chain uses TRBV12-3 or TRBV12-4 with TRBJ2-1; D uncertain. The length of the CDR3 is 14 residues. V lost 3 bases to trimming and J lost 8 bases, with 14 bases between them. CDR3: CASSFPPQRDEQFF. As DNA, the CDR3 is TGTGCCAGCAGTTTCCCCCCGCAGCGAGATGAGCAGTTCTTC.